These 25 T cell receptor beta chains were all obtained from the same sample, sequenced in a study of T cell responses to AZD1222 COVID-19 vaccine. Data came from immunoSEQ multiplex PCR; TCRdb stores just in-frame clones and leaves some out. The sample contains about 200,000 clones, more than 85% of which appear only once. The sample was peripheral blood, taken 28 days after the second AZD1222 dose. Source of these receptors: an adult who received the AZD1222 COVID-19 vaccine.

The chain carries TRBV15 and TRBJ2-7; D not certain. The V end lost 0 bases, the J end lost 2 bases, and 5 bases lay between the germline ends. The CDR3 runs to 13 residues. The germline gives CDR1 LNHNV, CDR2 YYDKDF (reference sequence). The CDR3 loop reads CATSRDFTYEQYF. The CDR3 nucleotides read TGTGCCACCAGCAGAGACTTTACCTACGAGCAGTACTTC.

CDR3 amino acids: CASSRRRAGPLDTQYF. CDR3 DNA sequence: TGTGCCAGCAGCCGACGGCGGGCCGGGCCTTTAGATACGCAGTATTTT. The chain links TRBV3-1 (or the pseudogene TRBV3-2) to TRBJ2-3; D may be TRBD2 (5 bases). The CDR3 loop spans 16 amino acids. The germline V gene has CDR1 LGHDT and CDR2 YNNKEL (reference sequence). Between the trimmed V and J ends, which lost 4 bases and 5 bases, there was a span of 19 bases.

The rearrangement links TRBV9 to TRBJ2-7, with a weak D call TRBD1 (7 bases). This CDR3 is built from 15 residues. Trimming shortened V by 4 bases and J by 0 bases, and 14 bases separated the two germline ends. Germline CDR1 SGDLS, CDR2 YYNGEE. CDR3 bases: TGTGCCAGCAGCCCTCAGGGGGGAAGCTCCTACGAGCAGTACTTC. Its protein product is CASSPQGGSSYEQYF.

This clone was seen only once. The genes are TRBV5-1 and TRBJ1-2; 8 bases fit TRBD1. CDR1 and CDR2 (germline): SGHRS, YFSETQ. V shed 3 bases, J shed 2 bases, and the junction held 9 bases outside the gene matches. The CDR3 covers 16 residues. For the CDR3, the DNA is TGCGCCAGCAGCTCCGCCGGACAGGGTGGAAACTATGGCTACACCTTC. Translation gives CASSSAGQGGNYGYTF.

V and J are TRBV24-1 and TRBJ2-3; 7 bases are shared with TRBD1. The CDR3 spans 13 residues. V was pared by 10 bases and J by 0 bases, with 3 bases of the junction left unmatched. Germline assignment: CDR1 KGHDR and CDR2 SFDVKD. CDR3 coding DNA: TGTGCCACTCGGGACAGAAGCACAGATACGCAGTATTTT. It codes for CATRDRSTDTQYF.

This clone has a single count. J is TRBJ2-7 and V is TRBV7-9, with 7 bases that match TRBD1. The junction had 6 bases not matched to a gene; V was cut back by 8 bases and J by 2 bases. CDR3 length equals 13 residues. Germline CDR1 reads SEHNR; CDR2 reads FQNEAQ (reference sequence). The DNA of the CDR3 is TGTGCCAGCCTTGAACAGGGGACCTACGAGCAGTACTTC. Protein: CASLEQGTYEQYF.

V usage is TRBV30 and J usage is TRBJ1-4, with no clear D. V lost 3 bases and J lost 13, with 15 bases in between. Germline CDR1 GTSNPN, CDR2 SVGIG (reference sequence). CDR3 length: 12 amino acids. CDR3 nucleotide sequence: TGTGCCTGGAGCCCGACTTCGGGAAGACTGTTTTTT. This encodes CAWSPTSGRLFF. Looking up the rest from reference TRBV30 and TRBJ1-4 gives the full variable domain: SQTIHQWPATLVQPVGSPLSLECTVEGTSNPNLYWYRQAAGRGLQLLFYSVGIGQISSEVPQNLSASRPQDRQFILSSKKLLLSDSGFYLCAWSPTSGRLFFGSGTQLSVL.

The rearrangement joins TRBV7-8 to TRBJ2-7; 10 bases line up with TRBD2. Germline V gene lookup returns CDR1 SGHVS and CDR2 FQNEAQ. The trim removed 5 bases at V and 0 bases at J, leaving 7 bases unmatched. The CDR3 is 16 amino acids. CDR3 sequence reads: CASSPRLAGSSYEQYF. In nucleotides, the CDR3 is TGTGCCAGCAGCCCCCGACTAGCGGGCAGCTCCTACGAGCAGTACTTC. Filled out from reference TRBV7-8 and TRBJ2-7, the complete variable domain reads GAGVSQSPRYKVAKRGQDVALRCDPISGHVSLFWYQQALGQGPEFLTYFQNEAQLDKSGLPSDRFFAERPEGSVSTLKIQRTQQEDSAVYLCASSPRLAGSSYEQYFGPGTRLTVT.

The rearrangement uses TRBV10-1 and TRBJ2-3; TRBD2 aligns across 7 bases. This CDR3 has 14 residues. Germline V gene lookup returns CDR1 WNHNN and CDR2 SYGVQD (reference sequence). The V and J ends lost 5 bases and 8 bases, in that order; junction bases with no gene match: 10. The CDR3 protein is CASSMVVAGGTQYF. DNA for the CDR3: TGCGCCAGCAGTATGGTGGTAGCGGGTGGTACGCAGTATTTT.

This chain joins TRBV5-1 and TRBJ2-7, with D tentatively TRBD1 or TRBD2 (5 bases each). With 0 bases removed from V and 3 bases from J, the gap between germline ends came to 25 bases. Germline V lookup: CDR1 SGHRS, CDR2 YFSETQ. This CDR3 region has 19 residues. CDR3 residues: CASSLGWGTRIAENYEQYF. The CDR3 region has the DNA TGCGCCAGCAGCTTGGGATGGGGGACCAGAATCGCCGAAAACTACGAGCAGTACTTC.

The chain employs TRBV9 and TRBJ1-2, with a possible D match to TRBD1 (5 bases). The CDR3 has 14 residues. V dropped 0 bases and J dropped 3 bases, with 9 bases sitting between them. Per germline, CDR1 SGDLS and CDR2 YYNGEE. This CDR3 is CASSVEGRYYGYTF. In DNA, the CDR3 is TGTGCCAGCAGCGTAGAGGGACGGTACTATGGCTACACCTTC.

The chain couples TRBV3-1 (or the pseudogene TRBV3-2) to TRBJ2-7; 7 bases map to TRBD2. The CDR3 extends over 15 amino acids. Trimming cost V 5 bases and J 3 bases; bases outside gene matches: 10. Looked up from germline, CDR1 is LGHDT and CDR2 is YNNKEL (reference sequence). In nucleotides, the CDR3 is TGTGCCAGCAGCTCGTTTGGGGGAGGGTTCTACGAGCAGTACTTC. It specifies CASSSFGGGFYEQYF.

Of note for this clone: At one boundary the junction diverges from the germline segment, which might be a read error. The sample carries other DNA sequences with the same CDR3. V usage is TRBV9 and J usage is TRBJ2-7; no definite D call. Germline V lookup: CDR1 SGDLS, CDR2 YYNGEE. The CDR3 loop spans 16 amino acids. The CDR3 sequence: CASSVGPGLPTYEQYF. CDR3 coding DNA: TGTGCCAGCAGCGTAGGACCGGGCCTGCCCACCTACGAGCAGTATTTC.

This clone was counted only a few times. V and J are TRBV28 and TRBJ1-1; TRBD1 is a possible D gene (5 bases). CDR3 length equals 14 residues. From germline, CDR1 is MDHEN and CDR2 SYDVKM. The V gene lost 4 bases and the J gene lost 1 base, with 10 bases spanning the gap. CDR3 DNA sequence: TGTGCCAGCAGTTGGGCAGGGAGGAACACTGAAGCTTTCTTT. Amino acid sequence: CASSWAGRNTEAFF.

The rearrangement links TRBV30 to TRBJ2-1; TRBD1 matches at 9 bases. Germline assignment: CDR1 GTSNPN and CDR2 SVGIG (reference sequence). Trimming took 3 bases from V and 9 from J; bases not matched to a gene: 9. The CDR3 covers 14 residues. CDR3 amino acids: CAWRGDREGSEQFF. The CDR3 nucleotides read TGTGCCTGGAGAGGGGACAGGGAAGGTAGTGAGCAGTTCTTC.

The V call is TRBV9, the J call TRBJ2-5, with D hard to call. V dropped 0 bases and J dropped 5 bases, with 8 bases sitting between them. CDR1 is SGDLS, CDR2 YYNGEE, per germline. The CDR3 is 13 amino acids. The CDR3 DNA reads as TGTGCCAGCAGCGTAGCTGTTGGGGAGACCCAGTACTTC. Protein sequence: CASSVAVGETQYF.

The rearrangement uses TRBV7-2 and TRBJ1-5, with 7 bases matching TRBD1. This CDR3 spans 16 amino acids. V trimming: 0 bases; J trimming: 3 bases; junction bases outside the gene matches: 5. Germline V lookup: CDR1 SGHTA, CDR2 FQGNSA. The CDR3 DNA reads TGTGCCAGCAGCTTAGCGCACAGGGGCCTCAATCAGCCCCAGCATTTT. It is translated as CASSLAHRGLNQPQHF.

V usage is TRBV27 and J usage is TRBJ1-6; 9 nucleotides match TRBD1. This CDR3 region has 15 residues. The V gene end was trimmed by 0 bases and the J gene end by 10 bases; junction bases not matched to a gene: 4. The V gene's germline CDR1 is MNHEY and CDR2 SMNVEV (reference sequence). This chain's CDR3 is CASSLSDRGESPLHF. The CDR3 DNA reads as TGTGCCAGCAGTTTATCAGACAGGGGGGAATCACCCCTCCACTTT.

The chain has TRBV6-4 and TRBJ2-1; possibly TRBD2 for D (5 bases). V lost 6 bases to trimming and J lost 0 bases, with 9 bases between them. The CDR3 is made up of 14 amino acids. CDR1 is MRHNA, CDR2 SNTAGT, per germline. CDR3 amino acids: CASSPGNSYNEQFF. The CDR3 nucleotides are TGTGCCAGCAGCCCCGGGAACTCCTACAATGAGCAGTTCTTC.

In this sample, this clone turned up once. This sequence joins TRBV30 and TRBJ1-1; TRBD1 matches 7 bases. CDR3 length: 12 amino acids. V lost 6 bases, J lost 6 bases, and 7 bases stayed unmatched. Germline CDR1 and CDR2: GTSNPN and SVGIG (reference sequence). Here the CDR3 DNA reads TGTGCCTGCCAGGGGGTGGGCTCTGAAGCTTTCTTT. Translated, it gives CACQGVGSEAFF. The full variable domain, with the rest looked up from reference TRBV30 and TRBJ1-1, is SQTIHQWPATLVQPVGSPLSLECTVEGTSNPNLYWYRQAAGRGLQLLFYSVGIGQISSEVPQNLSASRPQDRQFILSSKKLLLSDSGFYLCACQGVGSEAFFGQGTRLTVV.

CDR3 protein: CASRRLWSGGDGYTF. The CDR3 nucleotides read TGTGCCAGCAGACGATTGTGGTCTGGTGGGGATGGCTACACCTTC. The chain carries TRBV6-5 and TRBJ1-2; no clear D. V was clipped by 6 bases and J by 6 bases, with 20 bases between them. This CDR3 has 15 residues. Germline CDR1 reads MNHEY; CDR2 reads SVGAGI.

J is TRBJ2-1 and V is TRBV27, with 8 bases identical to TRBD2. CDR1 and CDR2 from the germline V gene are MNHEY and SMNVEV (reference sequence). The CDR3 is 15 residues long. The ends lost 4 bases at V and 0 bases at J; junction bases unmatched: 2. The CDR3 bases are TGTGCCAGCAGTTCTACTAGCGGCTCCTACAATGAGCAGTTCTTC. This encodes CASSSTSGSYNEQFF.

This chain links TRBV4-2 with TRBJ2-1; 12 bases line up with TRBD2. Germline values: CDR1 LGHNA, CDR2 YNFKEQ. The CDR3 loop spans 17 amino acids. The V gene end was trimmed by 2 bases and the J gene end by 8 bases; junction bases not matched to a gene: 10. The CDR3 sequence is CASSQLASGRDRDEQFF. Here the CDR3 DNA reads TGTGCCAGCAGCCAACTCGCTAGCGGGAGGGATCGCGATGAGCAGTTCTTC.

The sample holds a few counts of this clone. The V gene is TRBV4-1, the J gene TRBJ2-6, with a weak D call TRBD1 (5 bases). Trimming removed 0 bases from V and 2 bases from J, with 8 bases in between. Germline CDR1 MGHRA, CDR2 YSYEKL. This CDR3 is built from 16 residues. This CDR3 is CASSQDEGAGANVLTF. The DNA for the CDR3 is TGCGCCAGCAGCCAAGATGAAGGGGCTGGGGCCAACGTCCTGACTTTC.

This clone came up once. The chain is built from TRBV9 and TRBJ1-2; perhaps TRBD1 as D (5 bases). The CDR3 sequence is 13 residues long. V lost 3 bases to trimming and J lost 5 bases, with 11 bases between them. Germline V CDR1 and CDR2: SGDLS, YYNGEE. CDR3 amino acids: CASSAPPGYGYTF. CDR3 DNA: TGTGCCAGCAGCGCCCCCCCAGGGTATGGCTACACCTTC.